The 3 T cell receptor beta chains below come from one sample, sequenced in a study of OX40 agonist ivuxolimab in advanced cancers. The assay was immunoSEQ multiplex PCR, and TCRdb's table has in-frame clones only and misses some. Of roughly 90,000 clones listed, under 95% are singletons. Sequencing used CD4+ or CD8+ T cells sorted from blood, obtained in a trial of the OX40 agonist ivuxolimab. These receptors originate from an adult with an advanced solid tumor such as melanoma, head and neck, liver or kidney cancer.

The chain joins TRBV6-4 to TRBJ2-3; 10 bases line up with TRBD2. Unmatched junction bases numbered 1, after V lost 5 bases and J lost 2 bases. Per germline, CDR1 MRHNA and CDR2 SNTAGT. This CDR3 region has 14 residues. The CDR3 bases are TGTGCCAGCAGTAGCGGGAGGGCCACAGATACGCAGTATTTT. This sequence encodes CASSSGRATDTQYF.

The chain is built from TRBV29-1 and TRBJ2-2; weak D call: TRBD1 (6 bases). Germline lookup yields CDR1 SQVTM and CDR2 ANQGSEA. The germline V and J ends were trimmed by 2 bases and 4 bases, with 14 bases remaining between them. The CDR3 runs to 15 residues. The DNA for the CDR3 is TGCAGCGTTGAAACAGGGTCCCAGAGCACCGGGGAGCTGTTTTTT. It yields the protein CSVETGSQSTGELFF.

The V gene is TRBV5-6, the J gene TRBJ2-1; D ambiguous. Germline values: CDR1 SGHDT, CDR2 YYEEEE. V lost 0 bases to trimming and J lost 8 bases, with 9 bases between them. The length of the CDR3 is 13 residues. This chain's CDR3 is CASSLARPHEQFF. The CDR3 region has the DNA TGTGCCAGCAGCTTGGCTAGGCCCCATGAGCAGTTCTTC.